A single sample is the source of the 31 T cell receptor beta chains below, sequenced in a study of T cells in Graves' hyperthyroidism and ophthalmopathy. Amplified regions were TCR beta CDR3 sequences from RNA transcripts. The study used the HTBI primer set for a first-round RT-PCR of the TCR CDR3. TCRdb processed the multiplex PCR reads anew with MiXCR; each CDR3 protein has one entry. The sample has hundreds of thousands of distinct CDR3 sequences, 40% to 55% seen once; the top ten hold about 7.8%. The sequencing sample was made of peripheral blood or thyroid tissue (not recorded which). These receptors all stem from a young woman with Graves' hyperthyroidism.

The chain couples TRBV13 to TRBJ2-7; TRBD2 matches at 14 bases. From germline, CDR1 is PRHDT and CDR2 FYEKMQ (reference sequence). The junction had 7 bases not matched to a gene; V was cut back by 3 bases and J by 0 bases. CDR3 length: 18 residues. The CDR3 DNA sequence: TGTGCCAGCAGCTTCGGACTAGCGGGAGGCTTAAACTCCTACGAGCAGTACTTC. Its translation is CASSFGLAGGLNSYEQYF.

The chain uses TRBV19 and TRBJ1-2; TRBD1 matches 8 bases. This CDR3 is built from 14 residues. CDR1 is LNHDA and CDR2 is SQIVND in the germline V gene (reference sequence). The junction had 4 bases not matched to a gene; V was cut back by 1 base and J by 6 bases. CDR3 region: CASSIAQGGHGYTF. The CDR3 region has the DNA TGTGCCAGTAGTATAGCACAGGGGGGACATGGCTACACCTTC.

V is TRBV20-1 and J is TRBJ2-5; D remains ambiguous. The germline V gene has CDR1 DFQATT and CDR2 SNEGSKA (reference sequence). Trimming left V 3 bases short and J 5 bases short, with 13 bases between. The CDR3 is made up of 13 amino acids. The CDR3 spells CSASLKGYETQYF. In nucleotides, the CDR3 is TGCAGTGCTAGCCTCAAGGGCTATGAGACCCAGTACTTC.

The table lists this clonotype with a count of one. The rearrangement joins TRBV14 to TRBJ2-5; D is perhaps TRBD2 (5 bases). The V and J ends lost 0 bases and 4 bases respectively, with 15 bases between them. CDR3 size: 16 residues. Germline loops: CDR1 SGHDN, CDR2 FVKESK. The CDR3 coding sequence is TGTGCCAGCAGCCAAGATCAGGCTAGCCGGTTAGAGACCCAGTACTTC. As protein: CASSQDQASRLETQYF.

This chain uses TRBV13 with TRBJ1-6, with 7 bases matching TRBD1. The CDR3 spans 13 residues. V shed 6 bases and J 6 bases; nucleotides not matched to a gene: 2. Germline V gene data show CDR1 as PRHDT and CDR2 as FYEKMQ (reference sequence). The CDR3 sequence: CASSYRGNSPLHF. In DNA, the CDR3 is TGTGCCAGCAGTTACAGGGGTAATTCACCCCTCCACTTT.

This clonotype was found a few times. This chain uses TRBV19 with TRBJ1-3; D gene uncertain. The V gene's germline CDR1 is LNHDA and CDR2 SQIVND (reference sequence). The germline V and J ends were trimmed by 3 bases and 0 bases, with 9 bases remaining between them. The CDR3 extends over 15 amino acids. Here the CDR3 reads CASSINGNSGNTIYF. CDR3 coding DNA: TGTGCCAGTAGTATTAACGGGAACTCTGGAAACACCATATATTTT.

This clonotype was recorded a few times. The chain is built from TRBV5-1 and TRBJ1-1, with TRBD1 matching over 7 bases. The germline CDR1 and CDR2 sequences are SGHRS and YFSETQ. This CDR3 spans 14 amino acids. Germline trimming cut 4 bases from V and 3 bases from J; bases unmatched to any gene: 6. The CDR3 DNA follows: TGCGCCAGCAGCAGAAGGGACAGCTACACTGAAGCTTTCTTT. It encodes CASSRRDSYTEAFF. Using reference TRBV5-1 and TRBJ1-1 for the parts outside the CDR3, the full variable domain is KAGVTQTPRYLIKTRGQQVTLSCSPISGHRSVSWYQQTPGQGLQFLFEYFSETQRNKGNFPGRFSGRQFSNSRSEMNVSTLELGDSALYLCASSRRDSYTEAFFGQGTRLTVV.

This rearrangement joins TRBV2 to TRBJ1-6; tentatively, D is TRBD1 (5 bases). The germline V gene has CDR1 SNHLY and CDR2 FYNNEI. Trimming took 8 bases from V and 10 from J, leaving 12 bases between them. There are 12 residues in the CDR3. This chain's CDR3 is CASGGGKSPLHF. As DNA, the CDR3 is TGTGCCAGCGGGGGGGGTAAATCACCCCTCCACTTT.

This chain uses TRBV25-1 with TRBJ1-2; TRBD1 might be the D (6 bases). CDR1 and CDR2 from the germline V gene are MGHDK and SYGVNS. The CDR3 runs 15 residues. Trimming left V 6 bases short and J 5 bases short, with 19 bases between. The CDR3 spells CASSQDRTALYGYTF. Here the CDR3 DNA reads TGTGCCAGCAGCCAAGACAGGACAGCCCTATATGGCTACACCTTC.

This clonotype was found a few times. This rearrangement joins TRBV2 to TRBJ1-2; no clear D. Germline loops: CDR1 SNHLY, CDR2 FYNNEI. The V and J ends lost 7 bases and 3 bases respectively, with 21 bases between them. CDR3 length: 16 amino acids. The CDR3 protein is CASISWTPEVDYGYTF. The CDR3 nucleotides are TGTGCCAGCATCTCATGGACCCCGGAGGTAGACTATGGCTACACCTTC.

The V gene is TRBV7-9, the J gene TRBJ1-2; weak D call: TRBD1 (5 bases). The CDR3 extends over 15 amino acids. The V gene's germline CDR1 is SEHNR and CDR2 FQNEAQ (reference sequence). Trimming removed 5 bases at V and 4 bases at J, with 17 bases between. CDR3 residues: CASSANLQVIYGYTF. CDR3 bases: TGTGCCAGCAGCGCCAATTTACAGGTTATCTATGGCTACACCTTC.

The chain combines TRBV19 with TRBJ2-7; maybe TRBD1 (6 bases). The V end lost 4 bases, the J end lost 7 bases, and 17 bases lay between the germline ends. Germline CDR1 is LNHDA and CDR2 is SQIVND (reference sequence). The CDR3 length is 14 residues. This CDR3 reads CASSNGQMVGEQYF. CDR3 bases: TGTGCCAGTAGTAATGGACAGATGGTCGGGGAGCAGTACTTC.

This rearrangement joins TRBV29-1 to TRBJ1-2; 9 nucleotides agree with TRBD1. Per germline, CDR1 SQVTM and CDR2 ANQGSEA. The length of the CDR3 is 12 residues. CDR3 DNA sequence: TGCAGTCCCCGGACAGGGGACTATGGCTACACCTTC. It translates to CSPRTGDYGYTF.

This clonotype was detected only a few times. This rearrangement joins TRBV12-3 or TRBV12-4 to TRBJ1-4, with a weak D call TRBD1 (6 bases). The length of the CDR3 is 17 residues. V lost 3 bases, J lost 0 bases, and 14 bases lay in between. CDR3 amino acids: CASSLPLGTTTNEKLFF. CDR3 nucleotides: TGTGCCAGCAGTTTGCCCCTCGGGACAACAACTAATGAAAAACTGTTTTTT.

This chain links TRBV5-4 with TRBJ1-2, with TRBD1 as a possible D gene (5 bases). V was pared by 9 bases and J by 0 bases, with 12 bases between. Germline assignment: CDR1 SGHNT and CDR2 YYREEE (reference sequence). This CDR3 has 13 residues. CDR3 loop: CATWGVSNYGYTF. CDR3 DNA: TGTGCCACCTGGGGGGTTTCTAACTATGGCTACACCTTC.

The table lists this clonotype with a few counts. The V and J genes are TRBV7-3 and TRBJ2-7; the match to TRBD2 covers 10 bases. The CDR3 contains 19 residues. V dropped 2 bases and J dropped 2; count of bases not matched to a gene: 15. Germline CDR1 is SGHTA and CDR2 is FQGTGA. In nucleotides, the CDR3 is TGTGCCAGCAGCTTATCAAACAGGGTTTTTACTAGCGGGACCTACGAGCAGTACTTC. It yields the protein CASSLSNRVFTSGTYEQYF.

A few counts support this clonotype. The chain carries TRBV7-8 and TRBJ1-1, with TRBD1 as a possible D gene (6 bases). V lost 2 bases and J 0 bases, leaving 10 bases between the germline ends. The CDR3 contains 15 residues. The germline V gene encodes CDR1 SGHVS and CDR2 FQNEAQ. The CDR3 DNA follows: TGTGCCAGCAGCTTAATGCAGGGGATGAACACTGAAGCTTTCTTT. As protein: CASSLMQGMNTEAFF. Using reference TRBV7-8 and TRBJ1-1 for the parts outside the CDR3, the full variable domain is GAGVSQSPRYKVAKRGQDVALRCDPISGHVSLFWYQQALGQGPEFLTYFQNEAQLDKSGLPSDRFFAERPEGSVSTLKIQRTQQEDSAVYLCASSLMQGMNTEAFFGQGTRLTVV.

The chain employs TRBV7-9 and TRBJ2-7; D assignment may be TRBD1 or TRBD2 (5 bases each). This CDR3 contains 14 residues. V shed 5 bases and J shed 9 bases, with 20 bases lying between them. Germline CDR1 SEHNR, CDR2 FQNEAQ (reference sequence). The CDR3 protein is CASSQDREQRGQYF. In DNA form, the CDR3 reads TGTGCCAGCAGCCAGGACCGGGAACAGAGGGGGCAGTACTTC.

This clonotype was recorded a few times. The chain employs TRBV5-1 and TRBJ1-1; no definite D call. Trimming took 0 bases from V and 1 from J, leaving 13 bases between them. This CDR3 region has 16 residues. CDR1 and CDR2 from the germline V gene are SGHRS and YFSETQ. CDR3 nucleotides: TGCGCCAGCAGCTTGGCCGTTTCGGACGGGAACACTGAAGCTTTCTTT. It yields the protein CASSLAVSDGNTEAFF.

On this clonotype itself: Sequence at one end of the junction differs from germline and may be a read error. J is TRBJ1-1 and V is TRBV15, with D maybe TRBD1 (5 bases). CDR1 and CDR2 (germline): LNHNV, YYDKDF (reference sequence). This CDR3 contains 13 residues. The CDR3 loop is CATSRRGGTEAFF. The CDR3, as DNA: TGCGCCACCAGCAGACGTGGGGGGACTGAAGCTTTCTTT. Drawing the rest from reference TRBV15 and TRBJ1-1, the complete variable domain is DAMVIQNPRYQVTQFGKPVTLSCSQTLNHNVMYWYQQKSSQAPKLLFHYYDKDFNNEADTPDNFQSRRPNTSFCFLDIRSPGLGDTAMYLCATSRRGGTEAFFGQGTRLTVV.

The rearrangement joins TRBV2 to TRBJ2-7; TRBD2 matches 8 bases. The CDR3 is 16 residues long. From germline, CDR1 is SNHLY and CDR2 FYNNEI. The V segment lost 4 bases and the J segment 4 bases; nucleotides outside the gene matches: 12. CDR3 sequence (DNA): TGTGCCAGCAGTGGCTGTGGGGTAGCGGGAACGTACGAGCAGTACTTC. It is translated as CASSGCGVAGTYEQYF.

V gene TRBV5-1 combines with J gene TRBJ1-3; 7 bases fit TRBD1. The trim removed 1 base at V and 11 bases at J, leaving 15 bases unmatched. Germline assignment: CDR1 SGHRS and CDR2 YFSETQ. The CDR3 is 16 residues long. CDR3 in amino acids: CASSLTGSTGLNAIYF. CDR3 in DNA: TGCGCCAGCAGCTTGACGGGATCGACAGGGCTGAACGCCATATATTTT. Full variable domain (missing parts from reference TRBV5-1 and TRBJ1-3): KAGVTQTPRYLIKTRGQQVTLSCSPISGHRSVSWYQQTPGQGLQFLFEYFSETQRNKGNFPGRFSGRQFSNSRSEMNVSTLELGDSALYLCASSLTGSTGLNAIYFGEGSWLTVV.

V usage is TRBV7-2 and J usage is TRBJ1-1; no definite D call. The V end lost 0 bases, the J end lost 7 bases, and 12 bases lay between the germline ends. CDR1 and CDR2 from the germline V gene are SGHTA and FQGNSA. The CDR3 extends over 14 amino acids. The CDR3 region has the DNA TGTGCCAGCAGCTTAGCCAGACGGGTCAGTGAAGCTTTCTTT. Amino acids: CASSLARRVSEAFF.

This clonotype is a singleton in its sample. The chain has TRBV15 and TRBJ1-6; 7 bases align to TRBD1. V dropped 1 base and J dropped 8; count of bases not matched to a gene: 5. This CDR3 is built from 15 residues. Germline CDR1 LNHNV, CDR2 YYDKDF (reference sequence). The CDR3 region is CATSRVIRGYSPLHF. The CDR3 DNA reads TGTGCCACCAGCAGAGTTATCAGGGGGTATTCACCCCTCCACTTT. Full variable domain (missing parts from reference TRBV15 and TRBJ1-6): DAMVIQNPRYQVTQFGKPVTLSCSQTLNHNVMYWYQQKSSQAPKLLFHYYDKDFNNEADTPDNFQSRRPNTSFCFLDIRSPGLGDTAMYLCATSRVIRGYSPLHFGNGTRLTVT.

This clonotype showed up just once. The junction departs from germline at one end; a sequencing error may be responsible. The V and J genes are TRBV20-1 and TRBJ2-5; D possibly corresponds to TRBD1 (5 bases). The CDR3 has 13 amino acids. Per the germline V gene, CDR1 is DFQATT and CDR2 is SNEGSKA (reference sequence). The CDR3 DNA reads as TGCAGTGCTCCCCGCAGGGCCCAAGGGACCCAGTACTTC. This gives the protein CSAPRRAQGTQYF.

The chain employs TRBV24-1 and TRBJ1-4; possible D gene TRBD1, 5 bases. V was clipped by 11 bases and J by 8 bases, with 17 bases between them. Germline-derived CDR1 and CDR2 are KGHDR and SFDVKD. This CDR3 spans 13 amino acids. The CDR3 spells CAITNGAREKLFF. The CDR3 coding sequence is TGTGCCATCACGAATGGGGCTCGAGAAAAACTGTTTTTT.

The chain combines TRBV19 with TRBJ2-1; 8 bases align to TRBD1. The J segment lost 12 bases and the V segment lost 1 base, leaving 2 bases of the junction unmatched. The CDR3 is made up of 12 amino acids. Germline V gene sequence: CDR1 LNHDA, CDR2 SQIVND (reference sequence). The CDR3 spells CASSIGGTGQFF. In DNA, the CDR3 is TGTGCCAGTAGTATAGGCGGGACAGGGCAGTTCTTC.

The V and J genes are TRBV20-1 and TRBJ2-5; a possible D gene is TRBD2 (6 bases). CDR3 length: 13 residues. Trimming left V 3 bases short and J 2 bases short, with 10 bases between. The V gene's germline CDR1 is DFQATT and CDR2 SNEGSKA (reference sequence). The CDR3 nucleotides read TGCAGTGCTAGGTCGGCGGGACAAGAGACCCAGTACTTC. Protein: CSARSAGQETQYF.

This clonotype was recorded only once. The chain couples TRBV24-1 to TRBJ1-6, with D hard to call. Germline V gene sequence: CDR1 KGHDR, CDR2 SFDVKD. V dropped 5 bases and J dropped 6 bases, with 7 bases sitting between them. The CDR3 sequence is 13 residues long. The CDR3 here is CATSARANSPLHF. CDR3 sequence (DNA): TGTGCCACCAGTGCTAGAGCTAATTCACCCCTCCACTTT.

V and J are TRBV7-9 and TRBJ2-6, with D tentatively TRBD2 (5 bases). Germline loops: CDR1 SEHNR, CDR2 FQNEAQ (reference sequence). Trimming removed 5 bases at V and 1 base at J, with 12 bases between. The CDR3 is made up of 16 amino acids. The CDR3 nucleotides are TGTGCCAGCAGCCCCGGGATGGGATCTGGGGCCAACGTCCTGACTTTC. This gives the protein CASSPGMGSGANVLTF.

V is TRBV20-1 and J is TRBJ1-4, with D uncertain. Germline-derived CDR1 and CDR2 are DFQATT and SNEGSKA (reference sequence). CDR3 length: 15 residues. Trimming cost V 2 bases and J 4 bases, with 14 bases left between them. The CDR3: CSARPIGDGNEKLFF. Here the CDR3 DNA reads TGCAGTGCTAGACCTATCGGGGATGGTAATGAAAAACTGTTTTTT.